These T cell receptor beta chains were read from a single sample in a study of Graves' ophthalmopathy and Graves' hyperthyroidism. TCRdb called the multiplex PCR reads again in MiXCR, with one record for every CDR3 protein. Among 600,000 to 950,000 distinct CDR3 sequences, roughly 40% were seen once, and the ten largest hold 40% to 55%. The specimen was peripheral blood. These TCRs come from an adult man with Graves' ophthalmopathy. Both conserved end residues are part of each CDR3.

j_call cdr3_length v_call cdr3_aa
TRBJ1-1 16 TRBV5-1 CASSYRTLGWDTEAFF
TRBJ2-7 14 TRBV25-1 CASSLRDSVDEQYF
TRBJ1-2 16 TRBV9 CASSVNPGGDVYGYTF
TRBJ2-3 15 TRBV7-9 CASSSGQEGTDTQYF
TRBJ2-6 16 TRBV10-3 CAISDDRASGANVLTF
TRBJ2-7 14 TRBV20-1 CSARGSPVYYEQYF
TRBJ2-6 16 TRBV7-2 CASSLKTVSGANVLTF
TRBJ1-2 14 TRBV10-3 CASNLSKGFGGYTF
TRBJ2-2 17 TRBV25-1 CASSEWLAGGRSGELFF
TRBJ1-4 15 TRBV15 CATSRDGGTNEKLFF
TRBJ2-2 13 TRBV25-1 CAIGQGNTGELFF
TRBJ1-2 11 TRBV14 CASSPQAGYTF
TRBJ1-5 16 TRBV2 CASREGQGLSNQPQHF
TRBJ1-5 13 TRBV7-9 CASSLDSRQPQHF
TRBJ1-5 13 TRBV29-1 CSVMLGQNQPQHF
TRBJ2-7 14 TRBV15 CASSPDRGDHEQYF
TRBJ1-2 14 TRBV6-1 CASSRGGQGYGYTF
TRBJ1-2 12 TRBV10-3 CAISASVYGYTF
TRBJ2-5 11 TRBV6-1 CASSMQETQYF
TRBJ1-1 15 TRBV6-4 CASSVIGVRDTEAFF
TRBJ1-2 16 TRBV14 CASSQATATGSAGYTF
TRBJ2-2 14 TRBV25-1 CASSSGTNTGELFF
TRBJ2-7 13 TRBV7-7 CAGSLDRGYEQYF
TRBJ2-5 12 TRBV15 CATSSVVETQYF